The clone carrying this T cell receptor beta chain was seen a single time. The method was immunoSEQ multiplex PCR; TCRdb's version includes in-frame clones alone and lacks a portion of them. The sample has fewer than 140,000 clones; 91% are singletons. The data stem from a study of T cell changes during pregnancy in multiple sclerosis. CDR1 is LGHNA and CDR2 is YSLEER in the germline V gene. V gave up 0 bases and J gave up 2 bases, with 10 bases separating them. This CDR3 has 15 amino acids. The origin of this receptor is a female donor with multiple sclerosis, enrolled in a pregnancy study. J is TRBJ1-2 and V is TRBV4-3; D uncertain. This specimen was peripheral blood, taken before pregnancy. The CDR3: CASSQDEINNYGYTF. The CDR3 nucleotides read TGCGCCAGCAGCCAAGATGAGATAAACAACTATGGCTACACCTTC.